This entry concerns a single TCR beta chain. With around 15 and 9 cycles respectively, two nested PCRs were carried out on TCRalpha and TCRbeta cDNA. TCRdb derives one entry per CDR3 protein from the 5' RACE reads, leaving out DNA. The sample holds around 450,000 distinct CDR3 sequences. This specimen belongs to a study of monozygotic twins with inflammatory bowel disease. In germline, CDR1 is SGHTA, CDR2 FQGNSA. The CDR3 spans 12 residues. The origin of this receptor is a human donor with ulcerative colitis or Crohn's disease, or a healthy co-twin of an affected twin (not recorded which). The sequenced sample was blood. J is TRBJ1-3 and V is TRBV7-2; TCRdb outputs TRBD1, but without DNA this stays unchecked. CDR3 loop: CASSLVRDTIYF.